This TCR beta chain was profiled in a study of cytotoxic CD8 clonotypes in ibrutinib-treated CLL. Overall study: The taking of response samples occurred after a median about 12 months of treatment, with a range of 6 to 36.

Sequenced by immunoSEQ multiplex PCR; TCRdb stores in-frame clones only, minus some. The repertoire holds over 150,000 clones, with over 60% as singletons. Germline V gene sequence: CDR1 SGHRS, CDR2 YFSETQ. This CDR3 spans 14 amino acids. V was pared by 1 base and J by 2 bases, with 9 bases between. The V and J genes are TRBV5-1 and TRBJ2-5, with D uncertain. The material was PBMCs, obtained after 24 months of ibrutinib treatment. The sequence derives from a human donor with chronic lymphocytic leukemia. The CDR3 bases are TGCGCCAGCAGCTTGAGCAGGCAACAAGAGACCCAGTACTTC. This encodes CASSLSRQQETQYF.